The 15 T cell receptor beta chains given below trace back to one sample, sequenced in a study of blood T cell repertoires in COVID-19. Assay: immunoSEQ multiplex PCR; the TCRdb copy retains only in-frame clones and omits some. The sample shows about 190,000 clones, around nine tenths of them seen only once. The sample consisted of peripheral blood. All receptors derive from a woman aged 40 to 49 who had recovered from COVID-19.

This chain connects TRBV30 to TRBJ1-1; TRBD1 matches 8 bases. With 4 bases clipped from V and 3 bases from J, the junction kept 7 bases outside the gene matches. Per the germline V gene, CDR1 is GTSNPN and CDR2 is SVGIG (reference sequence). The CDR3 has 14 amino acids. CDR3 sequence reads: CAWTGGDRHTEAFF. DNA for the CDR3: TGTGCCTGGACTGGGGGGGACAGGCACACTGAAGCTTTCTTT.

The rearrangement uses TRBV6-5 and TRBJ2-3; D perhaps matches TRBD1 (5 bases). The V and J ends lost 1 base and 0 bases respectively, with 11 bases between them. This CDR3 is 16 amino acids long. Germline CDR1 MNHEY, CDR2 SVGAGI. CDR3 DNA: TGTGCCAGCAGTTACTGGGGCTTGACTAGCACAGATACGCAGTATTTT. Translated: CASSYWGLTSTDTQYF.

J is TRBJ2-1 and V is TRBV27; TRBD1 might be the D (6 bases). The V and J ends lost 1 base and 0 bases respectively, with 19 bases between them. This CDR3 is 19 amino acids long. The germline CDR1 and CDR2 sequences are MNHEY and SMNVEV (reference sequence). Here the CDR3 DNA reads TGTGCCAGCAGTTTATTGGGTCTCGTTGGACAGAGCTCCTACAATGAGCAGTTCTTC. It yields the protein CASSLLGLVGQSSYNEQFF.

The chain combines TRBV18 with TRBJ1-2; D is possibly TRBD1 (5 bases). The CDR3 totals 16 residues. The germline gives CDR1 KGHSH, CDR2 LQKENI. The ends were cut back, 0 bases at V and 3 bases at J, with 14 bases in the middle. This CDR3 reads CASSPPSRGKDYGYTF. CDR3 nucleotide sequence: TGTGCCAGCTCACCACCTTCCCGGGGGAAGGACTATGGCTACACCTTC. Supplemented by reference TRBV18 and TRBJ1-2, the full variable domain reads NAGVMQNPRHLVRRRGQEARLRCSPMKGHSHVYWYRQLPEEGLKFMVYLQKENIIDESGMPKERFSAEFPKEGPSILRIQQVVRGDSAAYFCASSPPSRGKDYGYTFGSGTRLTVV.

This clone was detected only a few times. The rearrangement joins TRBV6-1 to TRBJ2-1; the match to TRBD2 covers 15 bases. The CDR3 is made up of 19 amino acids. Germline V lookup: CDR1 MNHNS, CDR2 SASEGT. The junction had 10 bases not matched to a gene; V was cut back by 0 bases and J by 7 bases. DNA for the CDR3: TGTGCCAGCAGTGAAGCGTGGGGCGGACTAGCGGGAGGGCAGAATGAGCAGTTCTTC. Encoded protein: CASSEAWGGLAGGQNEQFF.

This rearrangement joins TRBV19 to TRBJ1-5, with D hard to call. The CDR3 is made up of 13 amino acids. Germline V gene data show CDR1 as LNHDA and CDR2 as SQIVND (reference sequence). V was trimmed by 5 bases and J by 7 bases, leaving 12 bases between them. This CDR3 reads CASSSPPGQPQHF. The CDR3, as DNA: TGTGCCAGTAGTTCTCCCCCGGGGCAGCCCCAGCATTTT.

CDR3 in DNA: TGTGCCAGCAGCCAAGGGGGGACAGCCCAAGAGACCCAGTACTTC. Translation gives CASSQGGTAQETQYF. The chain couples TRBV14 to TRBJ2-5; 7 bases fit TRBD1. The CDR3 is made up of 15 amino acids. Trimming took 1 base from V and 1 from J; bases not matched to a gene: 3. CDR1 and CDR2 (germline): SGHDN, FVKESK. Together with reference TRBV14 and TRBJ2-5, the CDR3 gives the full variable domain: EAGVTQFPSHSVIEKGQTVTLRCDPISGHDNLYWYRRVMGKEIKFLLHFVKESKQDESGMPNNRFLAERTGGTYSTLKVQPAELEDSGVYFCASSQGGTAQETQYFGPGTRLLVL.

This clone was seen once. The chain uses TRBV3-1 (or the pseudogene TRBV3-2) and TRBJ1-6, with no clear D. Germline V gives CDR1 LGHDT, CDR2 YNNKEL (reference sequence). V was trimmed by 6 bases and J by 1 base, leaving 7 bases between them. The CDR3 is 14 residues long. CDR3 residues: CASSPRSYNSPLHF. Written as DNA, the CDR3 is TGTGCCAGCAGTCCTCGGTCCTATAATTCACCCCTCCACTTT.

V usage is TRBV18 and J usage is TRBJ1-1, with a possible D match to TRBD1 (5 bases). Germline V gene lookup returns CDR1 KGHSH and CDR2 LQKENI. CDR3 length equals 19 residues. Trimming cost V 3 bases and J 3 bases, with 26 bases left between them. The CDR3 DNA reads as TGTGCCAGCTCACCCCAAGGTGGAGGGGTTGGGGAGGCTCACACTGAAGCTTTCTTT. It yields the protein CASSPQGGGVGEAHTEAFF.

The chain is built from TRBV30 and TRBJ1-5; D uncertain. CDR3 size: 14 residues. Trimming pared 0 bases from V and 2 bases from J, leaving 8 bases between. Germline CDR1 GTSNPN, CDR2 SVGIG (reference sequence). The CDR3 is CAWSVGFGNQPQHF. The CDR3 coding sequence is TGTGCCTGGAGTGTCGGGTTTGGCAATCAGCCCCAGCATTTT.

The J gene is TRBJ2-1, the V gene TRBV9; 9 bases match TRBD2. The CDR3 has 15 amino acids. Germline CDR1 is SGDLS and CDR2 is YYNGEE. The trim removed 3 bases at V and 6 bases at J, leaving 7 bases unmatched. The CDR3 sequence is CASSATGTSRNEQFF. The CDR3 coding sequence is TGTGCCAGCAGCGCGACCGGGACTAGCCGCAATGAGCAGTTCTTC.

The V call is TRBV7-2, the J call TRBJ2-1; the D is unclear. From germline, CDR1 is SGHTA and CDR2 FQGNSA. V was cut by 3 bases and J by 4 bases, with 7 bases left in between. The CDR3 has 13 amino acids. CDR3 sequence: CASSFNSYNEQFF. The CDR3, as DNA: TGTGCCAGCAGCTTTAACTCGTACAATGAGCAGTTCTTC.

The CDR3: CASSPGTGDQPQHF. DNA for the CDR3: TGTGCCAGCAGCCCGGGGACAGGGGATCAGCCCCAGCATTTT. V usage is TRBV3-1 (or the pseudogene TRBV3-2) and J usage is TRBJ1-5; TRBD1 matches 10 bases. This CDR3 comprises 14 residues. CDR1 LGHDT and CDR2 YNNKEL come from the germline V gene (reference sequence). J gave up 5 bases and V 4 bases, and 2 bases lay outside the gene matches.

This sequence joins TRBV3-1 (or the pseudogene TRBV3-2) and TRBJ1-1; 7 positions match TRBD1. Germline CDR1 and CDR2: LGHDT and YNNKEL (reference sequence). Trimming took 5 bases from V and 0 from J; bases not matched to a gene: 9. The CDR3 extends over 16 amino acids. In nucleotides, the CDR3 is TGTGCCAGCAGCAGAACGACAGGGATCATGAACACTGAAGCTTTCTTT. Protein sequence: CASSRTTGIMNTEAFF.

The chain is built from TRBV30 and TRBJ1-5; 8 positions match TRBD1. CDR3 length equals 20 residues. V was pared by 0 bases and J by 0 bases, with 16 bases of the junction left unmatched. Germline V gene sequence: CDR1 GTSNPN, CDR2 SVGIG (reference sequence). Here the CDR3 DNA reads TGTGCCTGGAGTGTAAGTTTGGGAACAGGGGGATTTTATAGCAATCAGCCCCAGCATTTT. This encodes CAWSVSLGTGGFYSNQPQHF.